This entry lists 15 T cell receptor beta chains sequenced from one sample in a study of blood T cell repertoires in COVID-19. Data came from immunoSEQ multiplex PCR; TCRdb stores just in-frame clones and leaves some out. In the table there are under 300,000 clones, approximately 82% of which are singletons. Sequencing was done on a sample of peripheral blood. Source of these receptors: a man aged 55 to 70 who had recovered from COVID-19.

V gene TRBV2 combines with J gene TRBJ1-4, with 7 bases lining up with TRBD1. V was clipped by 3 bases and J by 12 bases; unmatched bases: 13. The CDR3 length is 15 residues. Germline values: CDR1 SNHLY, CDR2 FYNNEI. Here the CDR3 DNA reads TGTGCCAGCAGTGAGAAGGGACAGCTACCTTTCCAACTGTTTTTT. This gives the protein CASSEKGQLPFQLFF.

This clone was detected once. The rearrangement links TRBV6-5 to TRBJ2-3; 7 nucleotides align to TRBD2. CDR3 length: 14 residues. Germline V lookup: CDR1 MNHEY, CDR2 SVGAGI. J was trimmed by 5 bases and V by 8 bases; bases with no gene match: 10. The CDR3 DNA sequence: TGTGCCAGCGATACAGCGGGGTCGGTAGATACGCAGTATTTT. It translates to CASDTAGSVDTQYF.

V usage is TRBV18 and J usage is TRBJ1-2; D ambiguous. There are 15 residues in the CDR3. Germline V gives CDR1 KGHSH, CDR2 LQKENI. V was shortened by 2 bases and J by 9 bases, with 19 bases between the two germline ends. CDR3 in DNA: TGTGCCAGCTCACCAGGGCCAGGCCAACCCGACAGCTACACCTTC. Translated, it gives CASSPGPGQPDSYTF.

The rearrangement uses TRBV28 and TRBJ1-1; 7 nucleotides line up with TRBD1. CDR1 and CDR2 from the germline V gene are MDHEN and SYDVKM. This CDR3 is 14 amino acids long. J lost 0 bases, V lost 6 bases, and 4 bases had no gene match. CDR3 in amino acids: CASRSGGLNTEAFF. Written as DNA, the CDR3 is TGTGCCAGCAGGTCAGGGGGTCTGAACACTGAAGCTTTCTTT.

The V gene is TRBV28, the J gene TRBJ2-7; weak D call: TRBD2 (7 bases). Looked up from germline, CDR1 is MDHEN and CDR2 is SYDVKM. V was cut by 8 bases and J by 3 bases, with 14 bases left in between. The CDR3 contains 13 residues. CDR3 sequence reads: CASLRGGNYEQYF. The CDR3 bases are TGTGCCAGCTTGAGGGGGGGCAACTACGAGCAGTACTTC.

This clone was counted between two and nine times. Other DNA sequences in the sample encode the same CDR3. V and J are TRBV6-5 and TRBJ1-6; no firm D call. The CDR3 length is 13 residues. V lost 6 bases and J 7 bases, leaving 10 bases between the germline ends. CDR1 MNHEY and CDR2 SVGAGI come from the germline V gene. The CDR3 loop reads CASRRTENSPLHF. DNA of the CDR3: TGTGCCAGCAGAAGGACTGAAAATTCACCCCTCCACTTT.

This chain connects TRBV5-5 to TRBJ1-2; no clear D gene. V was clipped by 1 base and J by 4 bases, with 17 bases between them. The germline V gene encodes CDR1 SGHKS and CDR2 YYEKEE (reference sequence). The CDR3 loop spans 16 amino acids. The CDR3 DNA reads TGTGCCAGCAGCTTGCTTTTAGAAACGGTCGGCTATGGCTACACCTTC. This encodes CASSLLLETVGYGYTF.

V usage is TRBV7-6 and J usage is TRBJ2-1; 9 nucleotides align to TRBD1. The CDR3 extends over 19 amino acids. The junction had 29 bases not matched to a gene; V was cut back by 8 bases and J by 12 bases. In germline, CDR1 is SGHVS, CDR2 FNYEAQ. The chain's CDR3 is CASSDDGTGSGLGGFVQFF. CDR3 in DNA: TGTGCCAGCTCGGATGACGGGACAGGGAGCGGTCTAGGGGGTTTTGTGCAGTTCTTC.

The rearrangement joins TRBV30 to TRBJ1-4; tentatively, D is TRBD1 (6 bases). Per the germline V gene, CDR1 is GTSNPN and CDR2 is SVGIG (reference sequence). The CDR3 consists of 14 residues. V gave up 3 bases and J gave up 8 bases, with 16 bases separating them. DNA for the CDR3: TGTGCCTGGAGAGAACAGGGAACGGGCGAAAAACTGTTTTTT. It yields the protein CAWREQGTGEKLFF.

This clone was seen a single time. The rearrangement uses TRBV28 and TRBJ1-5; weak D call: TRBD1 (6 bases). The germline V and J ends were trimmed by 7 bases and 7 bases, with 20 bases remaining between them. Per the germline V gene, CDR1 is MDHEN and CDR2 is SYDVKM. This CDR3 has 15 amino acids. The CDR3 DNA reads as TGTGCCAGCATCAATACGTGGGGGCTAGGACAGCCCCAGCATTTT. This encodes CASINTWGLGQPQHF.

The chain has TRBV9 and TRBJ2-2, with D possibly TRBD2 on 7 matching bases. Germline loops: CDR1 SGDLS, CDR2 YYNGEE. CDR3 length equals 17 residues. Trimming took 0 bases from V and 6 from J, leaving 18 bases between them. CDR3 residues: CASSVERGGAPAGELFF. CDR3 coding DNA: TGTGCCAGCAGCGTAGAACGTGGGGGGGCGCCCGCCGGGGAGCTGTTTTTT.

The chain has TRBV5-1 and TRBJ2-2; perhaps TRBD2 as D (6 bases). The ends were cut back, 0 bases at V and 0 bases at J, with 12 bases in the middle. This CDR3 region has 17 residues. From germline, CDR1 is SGHRS and CDR2 YFSETQ. The CDR3 DNA is TGCGCCAGCAGCTTGGGTCGCGGGACGGCGAACACCGGGGAGCTGTTTTTT. It translates to CASSLGRGTANTGELFF.

The rearrangement uses TRBV9 and TRBJ2-2; 12 positions agree with TRBD2. Germline CDR1 SGDLS, CDR2 YYNGEE. CDR3 size: 16 residues. V dropped 3 bases and J dropped 4; count of bases not matched to a gene: 4. This CDR3 is CASSAGLAGLTGELFF. In nucleotides, the CDR3 is TGTGCCAGCAGCGCCGGACTAGCGGGGCTCACCGGGGAGCTGTTTTTT.

V usage is TRBV9 and J usage is TRBJ2-3; TRBD2 might be the D (5 bases). Germline V gene data show CDR1 as SGDLS and CDR2 as YYNGEE. The CDR3 extends over 16 amino acids. The V end lost 0 bases, the J end lost 2 bases, and 13 bases lay between the germline ends. The CDR3 DNA is TGTGCCAGCAGCGTAGGAGCGGAGACCAACACAGATACGCAGTATTTT. It is translated as CASSVGAETNTDTQYF.

The chain joins TRBV30 to TRBJ2-2; 7 nucleotides agree with TRBD1. Germline V lookup: CDR1 GTSNPN, CDR2 SVGIG (reference sequence). The V segment lost 5 bases and the J segment 5 bases; nucleotides outside the gene matches: 5. The CDR3 has 13 residues. The CDR3 region has the DNA TGTGCCTGGGACAGGGAAAAGACCGGGGAGCTGTTTTTT. This translates into CAWDREKTGELFF.